The rows below give T cell receptor beta chains drawn from one sample of a study of T cells in Graves' hyperthyroidism and ophthalmopathy. Each CDR3 protein gets one entry after TCRdb re-called the multiplex PCR reads with MiXCR. There are some 350,000 distinct CDR3 sequences in the sample; around 16% occur only once, and around a quarter lies in the top ten. The sequenced material came from blood. The receptors here all came from a woman aged 18-30 years with Graves' hyperthyroidism that later progressed to Graves' ophthalmopathy. The CDR3 runs from the conserved cysteine through the conserved F or W. Fields, in order: J gene, clone size, V gene, D gene, CDR3 DNA, CDR3 protein. A D gene is named only where the DNA matches it firmly. Only some rows state a clone size, as once, few, many or a class for expanded clones.

TRBJ1-1 many TRBV3-1 NA TGTGCCAGCAGCCAATGGACCCACAGGGCAGGCGCTGAAGCTTTCTTT CASSQWTHRAGAEAFF
TRBJ2-1 many TRBV12-5 NA TGTGCTAGTGGTTCCTACAATGAGCAGTTCTTC CASGSYNEQFF
TRBJ2-5 many TRBV20-1 TRBD1 TGCAGTGCTACTACAGGGGGCGGACGAGAGACCCAGTACTTC CSATTGGGRETQYF
TRBJ1-6 NA TRBV25-1 TRBD1 TGTGCCAGCCGAGAGGGGGGACAGGGAGTCTCACCCCTCCACTTT CASREGGQGVSPLHF
TRBJ1-1 many TRBV7-3 NA TGTGCCAGCAGCTTAACGGGCCAGGGAGGTACTGAAGCTTTCTTT CASSLTGQGGTEAFF
TRBJ2-1 NA TRBV29-1 TRBD2 TGCAGCGTTTTTCGAGCGGGAGTTGATGAGCAGTTCTTC CSVFRAGVDEQFF
TRBJ1-1 many TRBV29-1 NA TGCAGCGTTGTAAGCGGGGGTGCATTGAGAACTGAAGCTTTCTTT CSVVSGGALRTEAFF
TRBJ2-7 few TRBV27 TRBD2 TGTGCCAGCAGTTTATCTAGCGGGAGAGTAAACGAGCAGTACTTC CASSLSSGRVNEQYF
TRBJ2-5 many TRBV11-2 TRBD2 TGTGCCAGCAGCCCAAGAATACGGGAGGGGGAGACCCAGTACTTC CASSPRIREGETQYF
TRBJ2-2 many TRBV7-8 NA TGTGCCAGCAGCTCAGAAGGATCCGCCACCGGGGAGCTGTTTTTT CASSSEGSATGELFF
TRBJ1-5 NA TRBV15 NA TGTGCCACCAGCAGAGGGGACGGGAATCAGCCCCAGCATTTT CATSRGDGNQPQHF
TRBJ2-7 few TRBV7-6 NA TGTGCCAGCAGCTTACAGGAGGACGCCTACGAGCAGTACTTC CASSLQEDAYEQYF
TRBJ1-2 many TRBV12-3/TRBV12-4 NA TGTGCCAGCAGTGGGACTGCGGGGTATGGCTACACCTTC CASSGTAGYGYTF
TRBJ1-2 NA TRBV12-3/TRBV12-4 NA TGTGCCTCGGGGGATCCTAACTATGGCTACACCTTC CASGDPNYGYTF
TRBJ2-1 few TRBV28 TRBD2 TGTGCCATACGACTAGCGGGAAGAGGTGTTAATGAGCAGTTCTTC CAIRLAGRGVNEQFF
TRBJ2-5 many TRBV6-5 TRBD2 TGTGCCAGCAGTTACCGGGGGGAAGGGGACCAAGAGACCCAGTACTTC CASSYRGEGDQETQYF
TRBJ2-2 many TRBV30 TRBD1 TGTGCCTGGAAGAGGGGGCGCGTAATCACCGGGGAGCTGTTTTTT CAWKRGRVITGELFF
TRBJ2-5 NA TRBV20-1 TRBD2 TGCAGTGCTCCGGGACTAGCGGAAGAGACCCAGTACTTC CSAPGLAEETQYF
TRBJ2-7 many TRBV20-1 NA TGCAGTGCGAGTGACAGGAGGGGCTCCTACGAGCAGTACTTC CSASDRRGSYEQYF
TRBJ1-1 once TRBV12-3/TRBV12-4 TRBD1 TGTGCCAGCAGTCCGACAGGGGGAGATACTGAAGCTTTCTTT CASSPTGGDTEAFF